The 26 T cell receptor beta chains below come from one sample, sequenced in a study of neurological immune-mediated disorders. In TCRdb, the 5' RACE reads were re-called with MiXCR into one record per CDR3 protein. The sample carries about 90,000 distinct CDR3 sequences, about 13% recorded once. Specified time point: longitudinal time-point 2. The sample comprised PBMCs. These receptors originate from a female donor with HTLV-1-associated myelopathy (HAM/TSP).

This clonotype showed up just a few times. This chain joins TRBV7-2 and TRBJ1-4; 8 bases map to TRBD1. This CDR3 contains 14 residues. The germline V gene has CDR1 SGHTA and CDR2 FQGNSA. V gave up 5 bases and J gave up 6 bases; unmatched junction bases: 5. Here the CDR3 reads CASSPRTGHEKLFF. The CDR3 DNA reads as TGTGCCAGCAGCCCCCGGACAGGGCATGAAAAACTGTTTTTT.

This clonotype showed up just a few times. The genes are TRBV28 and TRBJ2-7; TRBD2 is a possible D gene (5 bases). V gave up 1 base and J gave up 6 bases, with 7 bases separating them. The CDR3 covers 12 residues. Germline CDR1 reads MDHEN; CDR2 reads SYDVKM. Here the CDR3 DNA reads TGTGCCAGCAGTTTATTGAGGGCCGAGCAGTACTTC. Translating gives CASSLLRAEQYF.

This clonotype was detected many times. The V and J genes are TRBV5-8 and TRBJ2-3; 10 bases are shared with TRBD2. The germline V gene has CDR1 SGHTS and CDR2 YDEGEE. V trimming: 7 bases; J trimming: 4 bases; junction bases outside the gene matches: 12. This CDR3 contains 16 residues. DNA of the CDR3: TGTGCCAGCCTCATGAGCGGGGGGGGGCTGGCAGATACGCAGTATTTT. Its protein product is CASLMSGGGLADTQYF. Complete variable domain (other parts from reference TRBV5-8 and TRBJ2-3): EAGVTQSPTHLIKTRGQQATLRCSPISGHTSVYWYQQALGLGLQFLLWYDEGEERNRGNFPPRFSGRQFPNYSSELNVNALELEDSALYLCASLMSGGGLADTQYFGPGTRLTVL.

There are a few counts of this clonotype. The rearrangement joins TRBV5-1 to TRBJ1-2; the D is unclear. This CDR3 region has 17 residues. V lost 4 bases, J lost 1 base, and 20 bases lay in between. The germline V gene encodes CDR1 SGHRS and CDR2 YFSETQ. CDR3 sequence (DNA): TGCGCCAGCAGCCCAGATGGGATAGTTCAGGATAACTATGGCTACACCTTC. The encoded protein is CASSPDGIVQDNYGYTF.

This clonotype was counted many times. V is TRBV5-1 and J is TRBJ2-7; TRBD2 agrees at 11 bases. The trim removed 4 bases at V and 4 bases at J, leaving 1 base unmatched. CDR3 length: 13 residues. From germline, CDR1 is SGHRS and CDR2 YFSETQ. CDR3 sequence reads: CASSGTSGYEQYF. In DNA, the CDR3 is TGCGCCAGCAGCGGGACTAGCGGTTACGAGCAGTACTTC.

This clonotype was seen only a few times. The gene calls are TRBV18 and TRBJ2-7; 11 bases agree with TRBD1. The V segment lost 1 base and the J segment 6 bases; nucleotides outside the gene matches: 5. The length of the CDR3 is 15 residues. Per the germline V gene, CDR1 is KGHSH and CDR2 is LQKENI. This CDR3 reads CASSPHGTGGSEQYF. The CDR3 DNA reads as TGTGCCAGCTCACCACATGGGACAGGGGGGAGCGAGCAGTACTTC. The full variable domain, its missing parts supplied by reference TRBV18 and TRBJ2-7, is NAGVMQNPRHLVRRRGQEARLRCSPMKGHSHVYWYRQLPEEGLKFMVYLQKENIIDESGMPKERFSAEFPKEGPSILRIQQVVRGDSAAYFCASSPHGTGGSEQYFGPGTRLTVT.

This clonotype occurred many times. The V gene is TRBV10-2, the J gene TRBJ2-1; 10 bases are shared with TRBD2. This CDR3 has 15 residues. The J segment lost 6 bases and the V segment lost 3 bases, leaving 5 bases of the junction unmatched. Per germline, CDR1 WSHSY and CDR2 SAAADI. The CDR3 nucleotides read TGCGCCAGCAGTGACTTGCCTAGCGGGAGCAATGAGCAGTTCTTC. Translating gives CASSDLPSGSNEQFF.

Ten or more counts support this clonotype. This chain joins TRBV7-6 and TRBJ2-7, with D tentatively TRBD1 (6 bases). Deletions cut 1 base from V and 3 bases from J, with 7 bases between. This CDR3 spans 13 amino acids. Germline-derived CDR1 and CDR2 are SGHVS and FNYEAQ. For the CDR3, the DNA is TGTGCCAGCAGCTTAGGCAGGGGCTACGAGCAGTACTTC. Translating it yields CASSLGRGYEQYF. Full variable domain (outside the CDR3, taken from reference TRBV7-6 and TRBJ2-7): GAGVSQSPRYKVTKRGQDVALRCDPISGHVSLYWYRQALGQGPEFLTYFNYEAQQDKSGLPNDRFSAERPEGSISTLTIQRTEQRDSAMYRCASSLGRGYEQYFGPGTRLTVT.

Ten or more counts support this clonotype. Here the CDR3 reads CASSPIFKNTEAFF. The CDR3 bases are TGTGCCAGCAGCCCAATTTTCAAGAACACTGAAGCTTTCTTT. The J gene is TRBJ1-1, the V gene TRBV14; no clear D gene. Trimming shortened V by 4 bases and J by 1 base, and 10 bases separated the two germline ends. CDR3 length equals 14 residues. Germline CDR1 reads SGHDN; CDR2 reads FVKESK.

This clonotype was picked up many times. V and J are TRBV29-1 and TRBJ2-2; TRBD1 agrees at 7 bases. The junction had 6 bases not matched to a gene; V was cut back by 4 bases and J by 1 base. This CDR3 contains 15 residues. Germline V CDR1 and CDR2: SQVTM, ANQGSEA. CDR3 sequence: CSVARGSKNTGELFF. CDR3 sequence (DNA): TGCAGCGTTGCCAGGGGGTCAAAGAACACCGGGGAGCTGTTTTTT.

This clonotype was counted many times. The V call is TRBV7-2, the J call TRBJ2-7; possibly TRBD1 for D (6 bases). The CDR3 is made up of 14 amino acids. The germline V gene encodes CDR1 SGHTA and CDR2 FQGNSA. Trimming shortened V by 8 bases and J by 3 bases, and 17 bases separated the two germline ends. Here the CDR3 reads CASATDSLNYEQYF. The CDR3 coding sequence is TGTGCCAGCGCGACGGACAGTCTGAACTACGAGCAGTACTTC.

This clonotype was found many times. CDR3 in amino acids: CASSVGGGETQYF. In DNA, the CDR3 is TGTGCCAGCAGCGTTGGGGGAGGGGAGACCCAGTACTTC. The chain has TRBV9 and TRBJ2-5; 7 nucleotides align to TRBD2. This CDR3 comprises 13 residues. The V gene end was trimmed by 2 bases and the J gene end by 5 bases; junction bases not matched to a gene: 3. Germline V gene sequence: CDR1 SGDLS, CDR2 YYNGEE.

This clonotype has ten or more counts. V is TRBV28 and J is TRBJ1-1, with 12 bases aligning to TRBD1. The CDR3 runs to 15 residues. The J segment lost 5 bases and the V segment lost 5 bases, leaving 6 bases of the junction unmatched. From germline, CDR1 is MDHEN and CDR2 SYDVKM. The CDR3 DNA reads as TGTGCCAGCAGTGCGCCGGGACAGGGGGCGACTGAAGCTTTCTTT. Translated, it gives CASSAPGQGATEAFF.

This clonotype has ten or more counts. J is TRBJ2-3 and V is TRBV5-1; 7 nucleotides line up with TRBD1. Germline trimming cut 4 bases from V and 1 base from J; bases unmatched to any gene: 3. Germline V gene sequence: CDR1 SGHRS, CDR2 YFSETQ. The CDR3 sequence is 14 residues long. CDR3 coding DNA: TGCGCCAGCAGCCCAGGGACAGGCACAGATACGCAGTATTTT. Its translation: CASSPGTGTDTQYF.

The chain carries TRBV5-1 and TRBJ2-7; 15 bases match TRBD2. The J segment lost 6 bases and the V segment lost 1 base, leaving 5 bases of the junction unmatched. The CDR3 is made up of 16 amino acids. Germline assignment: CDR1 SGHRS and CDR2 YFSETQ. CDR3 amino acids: CASSLWTSGGASEQYF. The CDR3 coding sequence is TGCGCCAGCAGCTTGTGGACTAGCGGGGGGGCCAGCGAGCAGTACTTC.

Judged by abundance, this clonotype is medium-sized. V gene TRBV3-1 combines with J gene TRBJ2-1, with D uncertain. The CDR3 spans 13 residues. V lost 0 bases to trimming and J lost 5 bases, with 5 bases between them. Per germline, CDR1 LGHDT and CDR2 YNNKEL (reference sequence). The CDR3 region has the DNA TGTGCCAGCAGCCAAGAAGCTGACAATGAGCAGTTCTTC. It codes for CASSQEADNEQFF.

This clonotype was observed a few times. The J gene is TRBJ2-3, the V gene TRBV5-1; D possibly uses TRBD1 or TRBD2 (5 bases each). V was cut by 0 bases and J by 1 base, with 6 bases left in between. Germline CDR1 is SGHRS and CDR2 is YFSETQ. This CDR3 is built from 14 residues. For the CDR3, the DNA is TGCGCCAGCAGCTTGGGGGACGGCACAGATACGCAGTATTTT. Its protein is CASSLGDGTDTQYF. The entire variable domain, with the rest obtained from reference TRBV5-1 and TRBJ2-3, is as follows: KAGVTQTPRYLIKTRGQQVTLSCSPISGHRSVSWYQQTPGQGLQFLFEYFSETQRNKGNFPGRFSGRQFSNSRSEMNVSTLELGDSALYLCASSLGDGTDTQYFGPGTRLTVL.

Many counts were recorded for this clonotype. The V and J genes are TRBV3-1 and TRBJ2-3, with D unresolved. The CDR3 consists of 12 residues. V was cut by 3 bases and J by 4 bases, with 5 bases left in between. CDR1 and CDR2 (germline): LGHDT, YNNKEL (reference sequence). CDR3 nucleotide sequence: TGTGCCAGCAGCCATCAGCCAGATACGCAGTATTTT. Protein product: CASSHQPDTQYF.

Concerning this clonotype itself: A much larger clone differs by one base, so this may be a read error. CDR3 sequence (DNA): TGTGCCAGCAGCTCCACTAGAGGGACAGGGGCGTACACCGGGGAGATGTTTTTT. It encodes CASSSTRGTGAYTGEMFF. This sequence joins TRBV14 and TRBJ2-2, with TRBD1 matching over 10 bases. Germline assignment: CDR1 SGHDN and CDR2 FVKESK. CDR3 length: 18 amino acids.

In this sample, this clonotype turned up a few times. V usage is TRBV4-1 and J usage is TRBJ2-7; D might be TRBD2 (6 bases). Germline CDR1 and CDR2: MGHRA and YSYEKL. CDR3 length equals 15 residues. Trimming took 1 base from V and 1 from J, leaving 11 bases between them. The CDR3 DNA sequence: TGCGCCAGCAGCCAAGGTCCGGGACTGTCCTACGAGCAGTACTTC. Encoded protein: CASSQGPGLSYEQYF.

In DNA, the CDR3 is TGTGCCAGCAGCCCGGAGTACAATGAGCAGTTCTTC. Amino acids: CASSPEYNEQFF. This chain uses TRBV7-2 with TRBJ2-1; no definite D call. The V gene lost 5 bases and the J gene lost 4 bases, with 6 bases spanning the gap. The CDR3 is 12 residues long. Germline CDR1 reads SGHTA; CDR2 reads FQGNSA.

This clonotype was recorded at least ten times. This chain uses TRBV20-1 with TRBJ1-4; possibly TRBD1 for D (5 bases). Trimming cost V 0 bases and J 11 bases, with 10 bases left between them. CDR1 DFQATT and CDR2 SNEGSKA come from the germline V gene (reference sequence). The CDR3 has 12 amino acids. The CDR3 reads CSARDQGVKLFF. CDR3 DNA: TGCAGTGCTAGAGACCAGGGTGTGAAACTGTTTTTT.

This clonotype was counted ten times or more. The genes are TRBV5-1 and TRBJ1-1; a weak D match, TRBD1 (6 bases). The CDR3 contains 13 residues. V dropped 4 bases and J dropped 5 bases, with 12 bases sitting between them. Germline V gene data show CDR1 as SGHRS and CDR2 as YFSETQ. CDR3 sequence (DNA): TGCGCCAGCAGCCACGAAGGGGGTACTGAAGCTTTCTTT. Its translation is CASSHEGGTEAFF.

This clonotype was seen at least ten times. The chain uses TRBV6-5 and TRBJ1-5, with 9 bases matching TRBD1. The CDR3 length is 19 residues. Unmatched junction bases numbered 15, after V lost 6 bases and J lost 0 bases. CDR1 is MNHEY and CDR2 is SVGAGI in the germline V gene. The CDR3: CASSPSPGTGFGSNQPQHF. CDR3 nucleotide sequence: TGTGCCAGCAGCCCAAGTCCCGGGACAGGGTTCGGTAGCAATCAGCCCCAGCATTTT.

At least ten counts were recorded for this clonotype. CDR3 protein: CASSLVGTTYEQYF. CDR3 in DNA: TGTGCCAGCAGCTTAGTAGGGACAACCTACGAGCAGTACTTC. The chain employs TRBV11-2 and TRBJ2-7; tentative D call: TRBD1 (6 bases). The germline V gene has CDR1 SGHAT and CDR2 FQNNGV. This CDR3 is 14 amino acids long. The ends were cut back, 1 base at V and 2 bases at J, with 9 bases in the middle.

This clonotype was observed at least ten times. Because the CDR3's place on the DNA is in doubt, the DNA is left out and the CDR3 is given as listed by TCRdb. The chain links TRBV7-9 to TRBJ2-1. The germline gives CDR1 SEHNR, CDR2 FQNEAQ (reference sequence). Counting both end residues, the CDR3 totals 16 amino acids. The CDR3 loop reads CASSHSSMSSSSGLDF.